These 25 T cell receptor beta chains came from one sample sequenced in a study of T cells after yellow fever vaccination. MiXCR was run by TCRdb on the 5' RACE reads, yielding one entry per CDR3 protein. The sample consists of over 150,000 distinct CDR3 sequences, approximately 6.2% of them appearing once. The sequenced sample was CD4+ T cells sorted from PBMCs, obtained on the day of the first yellow fever vaccination. These receptors were taken from a man aged 18 to 35 who received the YFV17D yellow fever vaccine.

This clonotype has at least ten counts. The V call is TRBV10-2, the J call TRBJ2-1; 10 nucleotides match TRBD2. Germline V CDR1 and CDR2: WSHSY, SAAADI. V shed 6 bases and J 8 bases; nucleotides not matched to a gene: 7. This CDR3 comprises 14 residues. The CDR3 DNA sequence: TGCGCCAGCAGACTAGCGGGACCGGGCCATGAGCAGTTCTTC. This translates into CASRLAGPGHEQFF.

This clonotype was seen many times. The chain combines TRBV18 with TRBJ2-3; no definite D call. Per the germline V gene, CDR1 is KGHSH and CDR2 is LQKENI. This CDR3 is built from 13 residues. Trimming removed 4 bases from V and 2 bases from J, with 7 bases in between. CDR3 residues: CASSLTDTDTQYF. The CDR3 DNA follows: TGTGCCAGCTCACTCACCGACACAGATACGCAGTATTTT.

This clonotype has a count of ten or more. In nucleotides, the CDR3 is TGCGCCAGCAGCCAAGAAATAACGACTAGCGGAGATACGCAGTATTTT. Translated: CASSQEITTSGDTQYF. V is TRBV4-3 and J is TRBJ2-3; TRBD2 agrees at 9 bases. Germline V gives CDR1 LGHNA, CDR2 YSLEER. The CDR3 length is 16 residues. The junction had 6 bases not matched to a gene; V was cut back by 0 bases and J by 5 bases.

This clonotype was recorded many times. V and J are TRBV4-3 and TRBJ2-2; a weak D match, TRBD2 (5 bases). The CDR3 has 16 residues. The V and J ends lost 1 base and 9 bases respectively, with 18 bases between them. CDR1 is LGHNA and CDR2 is YSLEER in the germline V gene. The CDR3 loop reads CASSQVGRAKGRELFF. CDR3 in DNA: TGCGCCAGCAGCCAAGTTGGGCGGGCCAAGGGCCGGGAGCTGTTTTTT.

On this clonotype: Possible read error: a much larger clone is one base away. The chain uses TRBV7-3 and TRBJ1-1, with D tentatively TRBD1 (5 bases). The V gene's germline CDR1 is SGHTA and CDR2 FQGTGA. The CDR3 extends over 15 amino acids. Here the CDR3 reads CACSLRRGMNTEAFF. The CDR3 region has the DNA TGTGCCTGCAGCCTGCGAAGGGGAATGAACACTGAAGCTTTCTTT.

This clonotype was counted between two and nine times. V gene TRBV6-6 combines with J gene TRBJ1-1; 8 bases map to TRBD1. Trimming removed 5 bases from V and 5 bases from J; junction bases left unmatched: 4. This CDR3 is built from 13 residues. Germline CDR1 MNHNY, CDR2 SVGAGI (reference sequence). The CDR3 bases are TGTGCCAGCAGTAGCAGGGGGCGAACTGAAGCTTTCTTT. Residues: CASSSRGRTEAFF.

This clonotype was counted ten times or more. At one end, the junction sequence differs from germline, possibly due to a read error. The chain carries TRBV20-1 and TRBJ2-1; 11 positions match TRBD2. CDR3 length: 15 residues. The germline gives CDR1 DFQATT, CDR2 SNEGSKA (reference sequence). The CDR3 protein is CSAPIAGGLTPERFF. In nucleotides, the CDR3 is TGCAGTGCTCCGATAGCGGGGGGGCTAACCCCCGAGCGGTTCTTC.

This clonotype was recorded at least ten times. This chain joins TRBV4-2 and TRBJ2-2; D gene unclear. The germline V and J ends were trimmed by 0 bases and 6 bases, with 14 bases remaining between them. CDR1 and CDR2 from the germline V gene are LGHNA and YNFKEQ. This CDR3 is 16 amino acids long. The CDR3 DNA reads TGTGCCAGCAGCCAAGATCGGGTCATCTCCTCCGGGGAGCTGTTTTTT. This encodes CASSQDRVISSGELFF.

This clonotype was picked up many times. CDR3 coding DNA: TGTGCCAGCTCACCACGAGAGGGGGCGGAGACCCAGTACTTC. This translates into CASSPREGAETQYF. The chain links TRBV18 to TRBJ2-5, with TRBD1 matching over 7 bases. This CDR3 has 14 residues. Germline values: CDR1 KGHSH, CDR2 LQKENI. V was pared by 1 base and J by 5 bases, with 4 bases of the junction left unmatched.

The sample holds many counts of this clonotype. V is TRBV5-1 and J is TRBJ2-5; 8 positions agree with TRBD1. V was pared by 7 bases and J by 2 bases, with 4 bases of the junction left unmatched. This CDR3 is 13 amino acids long. From germline, CDR1 is SGHRS and CDR2 YFSETQ. This CDR3 reads CASARQGQETQYF. The CDR3 DNA follows: TGCGCCAGCGCCCGACAGGGGCAAGAGACCCAGTACTTC. Drawing the rest from reference TRBV5-1 and TRBJ2-5, the complete variable domain is KAGVTQTPRYLIKTRGQQVTLSCSPISGHRSVSWYQQTPGQGLQFLFEYFSETQRNKGNFPGRFSGRQFSNSRSEMNVSTLELGDSALYLCASARQGQETQYFGPGTRLLVL.

The chain is built from TRBV5-4 and TRBJ2-3, with TRBD1 matching 10 bases. V was pared by 3 bases and J by 6 bases, with 4 bases of the junction left unmatched. The CDR3 sequence is 14 residues long. Germline V gives CDR1 SGHNT, CDR2 YYREEE (reference sequence). As DNA, the CDR3 is TGTGCCAGCAGCTCCCGACAGGGGGCGGATACGCAGTATTTT. It codes for CASSSRQGADTQYF.

This clonotype was seen a few times. The rearrangement joins TRBV4-2 to TRBJ2-2; TRBD2 is a possible D gene (5 bases). The germline CDR1 and CDR2 sequences are LGHNA and YNFKEQ. The CDR3 sequence is 14 residues long. The V end lost 4 bases, the J end lost 4 bases, and 10 bases lay between the germline ends. The CDR3 is CASSPRRATGELFF. The DNA of the CDR3 is TGTGCCAGCAGCCCCCGGCGGGCCACCGGGGAGCTGTTTTTT.

At least ten counts were recorded for this clonotype. The rearrangement joins TRBV9 to TRBJ2-7; tentatively, D is TRBD1 (5 bases). V was clipped by 2 bases and J by 5 bases, with 20 bases between them. This CDR3 contains 16 residues. The germline V gene has CDR1 SGDLS and CDR2 YYNGEE. The CDR3 here is CASSVSTGPSVNEQYF. The CDR3 nucleotides read TGTGCCAGCAGCGTTTCTACAGGTCCCTCCGTGAACGAGCAGTACTTC. The full variable domain, with the rest looked up from reference TRBV9 and TRBJ2-7, is DSGVTQTPKHLITATGQRVTLRCSPRSGDLSVYWYQQSLDQGLQFLIQYYNGEERAKGNILERFSAQQFPDLHSELNLSSLELGDSALYFCASSVSTGPSVNEQYFGPGTRLTVT.

This clonotype was picked up many times. The rearrangement uses TRBV20-1 and TRBJ2-3; D assignment may be TRBD1 or TRBD2 (5 bases each). The CDR3 has 14 amino acids. With 8 bases removed from V and 3 bases from J, the gap between germline ends came to 18 bases. CDR1 and CDR2 (germline): DFQATT, SNEGSKA (reference sequence). The CDR3 protein is CSTPGPEGTDTQYF. CDR3 in DNA: TGCAGTACCCCGGGGCCTGAGGGGACAGATACGCAGTATTTT.

A few counts support this clonotype. V gene TRBV6-5 combines with J gene TRBJ2-5, with 8 bases matching TRBD1. V lost 6 bases and J lost 2; bases outside the gene matches: 11. Germline V gene sequence: CDR1 MNHEY, CDR2 SVGAGI. The length of the CDR3 is 16 residues. The CDR3 loop is CASRPMDRARQETQYF. CDR3 bases: TGTGCCAGCAGGCCTATGGACAGGGCGCGGCAAGAGACCCAGTACTTC.

V and J are TRBV28 and TRBJ1-2; D is possibly TRBD1 (6 bases). The V end was cut by 6 bases, the J end by 4 bases, with 15 bases between. The CDR3 has 14 amino acids. The germline CDR1 and CDR2 sequences are MDHEN and SYDVKM. In DNA, the CDR3 is TGTGCCAGCAGATTGGTGACAGGTCGCTATGGCTACACCTTC. Its protein is CASRLVTGRYGYTF.

This clonotype was detected many times. V and J are TRBV5-6 and TRBJ2-1; 8 nucleotides match TRBD2. CDR3 length: 16 residues. Per the germline V gene, CDR1 is SGHDT and CDR2 is YYEEEE. V shed 4 bases and J 4 bases; nucleotides not matched to a gene: 10. DNA of the CDR3: TGTGCCAGCAGCATACCGGGGGGGCCGGGGTACAATGAGCAGTTCTTC. This sequence encodes CASSIPGGPGYNEQFF.

This clonotype was counted between two and nine times. The chain uses TRBV6-1 and TRBJ2-5; D may be TRBD1 (5 bases). V dropped 4 bases and J dropped 9 bases, with 18 bases sitting between them. Germline assignment: CDR1 MNHNS and CDR2 SASEGT. CDR3 length: 14 residues. CDR3 coding DNA: TGTGCCAGCAGTGGAGCGCACGAGGTCAGGGCCCAGTACTTC. It translates to CASSGAHEVRAQYF.

The rearrangement uses TRBV18 and TRBJ1-5; no reliable D call. The V end was cut by 2 bases, the J end by 5 bases, with 10 bases between. CDR3 length equals 14 residues. Germline V gene lookup returns CDR1 KGHSH and CDR2 LQKENI. The CDR3 DNA sequence: TGTGCCAGCTCACCAACGGCAAGCCATCAGCCCCAGCATTTT. Translating gives CASSPTASHQPQHF. Full variable domain (remainder filled in from reference TRBV18 and TRBJ1-5): NAGVMQNPRHLVRRRGQEARLRCSPMKGHSHVYWYRQLPEEGLKFMVYLQKENIIDESGMPKERFSAEFPKEGPSILRIQQVVRGDSAAYFCASSPTASHQPQHFGDGTRLSIL.

Only a few counts were recorded for this clonotype. This chain joins TRBV7-8 and TRBJ2-7; 7 bases align to TRBD2. CDR3 length: 15 residues. V gave up 6 bases and J gave up 7 bases; unmatched junction bases: 15. The germline CDR1 and CDR2 sequences are SGHVS and FQNEAQ. In DNA, the CDR3 is TGTGCCAGCAGACCCTCCCGGGGAGGGGTCTTGGAGCAGTACTTC. Its translation: CASRPSRGGVLEQYF.

This clonotype was observed many times. V and J are TRBV7-2 and TRBJ2-5, with a weak D call TRBD2 (6 bases). The V and J ends lost 2 bases and 4 bases respectively, with 14 bases between them. The CDR3 loop spans 15 amino acids. From germline, CDR1 is SGHTA and CDR2 FQGNSA. CDR3 in amino acids: CASSLPPSGVETQYF. The CDR3, as DNA: TGTGCCAGCAGCTTACCCCCGTCGGGGGTAGAGACCCAGTACTTC. The full variable domain, completed using reference TRBV7-2 and TRBJ2-5, is GAGVSQSPSNKVTEKGKDVELRCDPISGHTALYWYRQSLGQGLEFLIYFQGNSAPDKSGLPSDRFSAERTGGSVSTLTIQRTQQEDSAVYLCASSLPPSGVETQYFGPGTRLLVL.

This clonotype showed up just a few times. The V call is TRBV4-1, the J call TRBJ1-5, with TRBD1 matching over 8 bases. V gave up 4 bases and J gave up 0 bases; unmatched junction bases: 11. This CDR3 is 18 amino acids long. Germline V gene sequence: CDR1 MGHRA, CDR2 YSYEKL. The CDR3 bases are TGCGCCAGCAGCCGTCGTCCCGGGACAGGAATTAGCAATCAGCCCCAGCATTTT. It encodes CASSRRPGTGISNQPQHF.

As concerns this clonotype: This may stem from a read error, because a much larger clone lies one nucleotide away. The J gene is TRBJ2-6, the V gene TRBV18; D might be TRBD2 (6 bases). The CDR3 covers 17 residues. V was shortened by 3 bases and J by 4 bases, with 16 bases between the two germline ends. Germline CDR1 reads KGHSH; CDR2 reads LQKENI. The CDR3 nucleotides are TGTGCCAGCTCACCCGATTGGGGGGAGGCCGGGGCCAACGTCCTGACTTTC. As protein: CASSPDWGEAGANVLTF.

This clonotype was observed a few times. The V gene is TRBV20-1, the J gene TRBJ1-1; perhaps TRBD1 as D (6 bases). Germline V gene sequence: CDR1 DFQATT, CDR2 SNEGSKA (reference sequence). The CDR3 sequence is 13 residues long. V shed 7 bases and J shed 10 bases, with 22 bases lying between them. The CDR3 sequence is CSVPRPGVVGAFF. CDR3 in DNA: TGCAGTGTTCCGCGTCCAGGGGTGGTAGGAGCTTTCTTT.

This clonotype appeared many times. This chain links TRBV5-1 with TRBJ2-5; no clear D gene. Trimming took 4 bases from V and 5 from J, leaving 9 bases between them. The CDR3 spans 12 residues. In germline, CDR1 is SGHRS, CDR2 YFSETQ. The CDR3 DNA sequence: TGCGCCAGCAGCGAGGAGCGCGAGACCCAGTACTTC. Translating gives CASSEERETQYF. Full variable domain (remainder filled in from reference TRBV5-1 and TRBJ2-5): KAGVTQTPRYLIKTRGQQVTLSCSPISGHRSVSWYQQTPGQGLQFLFEYFSETQRNKGNFPGRFSGRQFSNSRSEMNVSTLELGDSALYLCASSEERETQYFGPGTRLLVL.